This T cell receptor (beta chain) was recovered during a study of siplizumab effects on memory and regulatory T cells (dated 2019 in TCRdb). At the level of the whole study: The effect of the anti-CD2 antibody siplizumab on alloreactive T-cell subsets was examined in allogeneic mixed lymphocyte reactions constructed from human PBMCs. The research as a whole found: Among mappable alloreactive CD4+ clones, the Treg-derived fraction averaged about 75% with siplizumab versus roughly 30% in control reactions. Because sequences at frequencies below about 10^-5 were poorly captured, only a minor fraction of alloreactive clones could be mapped back to unstimulated subsets. Whether proliferating Tregs from siplizumab cultures actually had suppressive function was not functionally confirmed. Siplizumab significantly reduced the cumulative frequency of alloreactive sequences traceable to unstimulated CD4+ memory T cells. Unstimulated naive T cells appeared more diverse than memory T cells, and naive cells seemed to contribute substantially to the alloresponse. Roughly 75-95% of proliferating CD4+ or CD8+ clones could not be assigned a naive or memory phenotype.

As for this clone: Its antigen target is currently unknown. The sample holds no much larger clone one base away, and base qualities are not on file.

The library was produced with the immunoSEQ multiplex PCR assay. Approximately 10^5 TCR templates per sample were assayed on the deep sequencing platform. Genomic DNA extracted from sorted T cells was used for TCRbeta CDR3 sequencing. Per the original workflow: Clonal analysis of TCRbeta CDR3 data was done in the R programming language. Alloreactive CD4+ and CD8+ clones were defined by comparing unstimulated samples with post-reaction CFSE-low samples. Regulatory or non-regulatory origin of alloreactive CD4+ clones was assigned by matching sequences to the sorted unstimulated Treg and non-Treg repertoires. TCRdb provides this immuneACCESS table in a form limited to in-frame rearrangements. Some clones are lacking; in checked studies, under half of them reflect an unresolved V gene, and why the rest are absent is not known. V and J calls and clone size are those listed in that table; D and trimming were worked out from the DNA. The sample table shows 100,000 or so clones, and 85% to 95% are seen once. Approximately 0.3% of the sample belongs to the ten largest clones.

Sorted unstimulated T cells, along with proliferating T cells recovered from mixed lymphocyte reactions, underwent TCRbeta CDR3 sequencing. Fresh whole blood from nine to eleven HLA-typed healthy donors was used to isolate PBMCs. There are 15 amino acids in the CDR3, from cysteine to phenylalanine inclusive. Only the CDR3 region is kept as DNA, spanning 45 bases read in frame from base 1. The trim is 4 bases for V and 3 bases for J, with a gap of 14 bases between the germline ends. Sequences SGHDN (CDR1) and FVKESK (CDR2) are obtained from the germline V gene. The chain employs TRBV14 and TRBJ2-3, with the identity of the D gene unclear. The sequence came from a human donor in good health. Sequencing used CD4+ T cells sorted from blood. The CDR3 has the sequence CASSPLGSITDTQYF. Read as DNA, the sequence is TGTGCCAGCAGCCCCCTAGGGTCGATTACAGATACGCAGTATTTT. Joined to the reference TRBV14 and TRBJ2-3 proteins, this CDR3 gives the full variable domain: EAGVTQFPSHSVIEKGQTVTLRCDPISGHDNLYWYRRVMGKEIKFLLHFVKESKQDESGMPNNRFLAERTGGTYSTLKVQPAELEDSGVYFCASSPLGSITDTQYFGPGTRLTVL.